This paragraph covers one TCR beta chain sequence. Its specificity is not known. The germline gives CDR1 ENHRY, CDR2 SYGVKD. This CDR3 has 18 amino acids. Trimming shortened V by 4 bases and J by 0 bases, and 18 bases separated the two germline ends. The data are from a study of beta chain features in type 1 diabetes. At the level of the study: Sorted cells from all samples, numbering roughly 100 million, were examined. Points from the study as a whole: Whatever favoring of shorter templates PCR might show would apply equally to patients and controls. Within each of all four CD4+ subsets, Type 1 diabetes patients had TCRB CDR3s that were moderately but significantly shorter.

Reverse transcribing all isolated RNA meant expressed TCRB transcripts were sequenced. Naive, central memory and regulatory T cell samples yielded around 3.5 million reads on average. Method: immunoSEQ multiplex PCR; TCRdb's copy keeps in-frame clones and lacks some. In the table there are 680,000 or so clones, roughly a sixth of which are singletons. The sequence was collected from a man in his late teens or twenties in good health. Sequencing was performed on naive CD4+ T cells from blood. The V gene is TRBV10-3, the J gene TRBJ1-4; TRBD1 might be the D (6 bases). The CDR3: CAISAVGASRSTNEKLFF. The CDR3 DNA reads as TGTGCCATCAGTGCGGTGGGGGCATCCCGATCAACTAATGAAAAACTGTTTTTT.